The clone carrying this T cell receptor (beta chain) appeared many times. What it binds is not known. Cells stained for CD3, CD4, CD8, CD45RA, CD27 and viability were sorted into four CD45RA/CD27 subsets. An equimolar mix of two oligonucleotides served as the beta constant-region primer for TRBC1 and TRBC2. Four rounds of PCR amplified the ligated cDNA using nested alpha and beta constant-region primers plus SP2. TCRdb fed the UMI-ligation and nested PCR reads into MiXCR, producing one record per CDR3 protein. The table has 89,000 or so distinct CDR3 sequences, around 14% seen once. The sample comes from a study of naive and memory T cell subsets. Broader study findings: Clonotypes are single alpha or beta chains, not paired receptors.

The source of this sequence is a human donor in good health. The sample consisted of central memory CD4+ T cells from blood.

As DNA, the CDR3 is TGTGCCAGCAGCGTAGGTCGACCCGGGACTGCAACCTACAATGAGCAGTTCTTC. It codes for CASSVGRPGTATYNEQFF. The rearrangement joins TRBV9 to TRBJ2-1; a weak D match, TRBD2 (6 bases). The CDR3 totals 18 residues. The V end lost 0 bases, the J end lost 2 bases, and 18 bases lay between the germline ends. Germline lookup yields CDR1 SGDLS and CDR2 YYNGEE.